This is a list of T cell receptor beta chains from one sample in a study of breast tumors, draining lymph nodes, adjacent tissues. Each CDR3 protein is one row after TCRdb ran MiXCR on the multiplex PCR reads. The sample has roughly 260,000 distinct CDR3 sequences; roughly 30% are singletons. The specimen was axillary lymph node tissue. These receptors were obtained from a female donor with breast cancer. Some clones in this sample may be carry-over from other donors' samples. CDR3s include the opening cysteine and the closing phenylalanine or tryptophan. Fields, in order: J gene, clone size, CDR3 length, D gene, V gene, CDR3 DNA, CDR3 protein. D genes are given only for firm matches. Clone sizes are given selectively: once, few, many, or a class where the clone is expanded.

TRBJ1-2,many,14,.,TRBV18,TGTGCCAGCTCACGCGCGGATGGGGGAGACGACTACACCTTC,CASSRADGGDDYTF
TRBJ2-1,many,14,.,TRBV4-1,TGCGCCAGCAGCCAAGATTACCGCTACAATGAGCAGTTCTTC,CASSQDYRYNEQFF
TRBJ1-2,few,15,.,TRBV18,TGTGCCAGCTCACCACTTAGCCAGGGATCCTATGGCTACACCTTC,CASSPLSQGSYGYTF
TRBJ1-3,many,13,.,TRBV19,TGTGCCAGTACCAGCCTCTCTGGAAACACCATATATTTT,CASTSLSGNTIYF
TRBJ2-1,.,14,.,TRBV28,TGTGCCACCCGGGGCATGAGAGCCTACAATGAGCAGTTCTTC,CATRGMRAYNEQFF
TRBJ1-2,few,11,.,TRBV30,TGTGCCTGGAGTGGGGCCCGAGGCTACACCTTC,CAWSGARGYTF
TRBJ2-1,many,13,.,TRBV7-3,TGTGCCAGCAGCCTCGAAAAGGGGCGTGAGCAGTTCTTC,CASSLEKGREQFF
TRBJ2-2,few,13,.,TRBV27,TGTGCCAGCAGTTTCGGGTATGCCGGGGAGCTGTTTTTT,CASSFGYAGELFF
TRBJ2-3,many,16,.,TRBV5-8,TGTGCCAGCAGCGAGAGAACCAGGACAGGCACAGATACGCAGTATTTT,CASSERTRTGTDTQYF
TRBJ1-1,few,13,.,TRBV2,TGTGCCAGCAGTGTCAGGGAAAACACTGAAGCTTTCTTT,CASSVRENTEAFF
TRBJ2-1,many,14,.,TRBV12-3/TRBV12-4,TGTGCCAGCACCAAGGCCCTATCACGCTCCCAGCAGTTCTTC,CASTKALSRSQQFF
TRBJ1-2,many,13,.,TRBV7-3,TGTGCCAGCAGCCCTCGGGGGGGGTATGGCTACACCTTC,CASSPRGGYGYTF
TRBJ1-3,.,10,.,TRBV29-1,TGCAGCGTTATGGGTAACACCATATATTTT,CSVMGNTIYF